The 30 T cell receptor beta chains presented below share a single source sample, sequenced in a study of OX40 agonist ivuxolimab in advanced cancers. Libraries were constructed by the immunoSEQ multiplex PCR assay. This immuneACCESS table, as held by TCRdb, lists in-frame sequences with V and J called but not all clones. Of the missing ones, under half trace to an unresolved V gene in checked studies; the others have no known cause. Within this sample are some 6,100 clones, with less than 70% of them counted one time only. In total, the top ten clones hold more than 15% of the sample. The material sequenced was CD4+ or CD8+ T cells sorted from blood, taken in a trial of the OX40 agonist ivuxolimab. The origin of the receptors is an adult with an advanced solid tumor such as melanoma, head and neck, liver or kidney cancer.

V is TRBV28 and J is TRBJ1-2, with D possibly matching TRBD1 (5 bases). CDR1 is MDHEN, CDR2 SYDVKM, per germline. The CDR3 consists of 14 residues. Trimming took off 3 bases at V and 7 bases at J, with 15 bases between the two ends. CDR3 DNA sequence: TGTGCCAGCAGTTTTCGCAGGGAGTTGGGTGGCTACACCTTC. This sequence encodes CASSFRRELGGYTF.

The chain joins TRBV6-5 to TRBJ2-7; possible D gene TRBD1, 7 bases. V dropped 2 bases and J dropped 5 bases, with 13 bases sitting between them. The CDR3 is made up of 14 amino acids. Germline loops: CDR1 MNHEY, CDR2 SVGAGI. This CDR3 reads CASSYTRRGDEQYF. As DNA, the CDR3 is TGTGCCAGCAGTTACACCCGCAGGGGGGACGAGCAGTACTTC.

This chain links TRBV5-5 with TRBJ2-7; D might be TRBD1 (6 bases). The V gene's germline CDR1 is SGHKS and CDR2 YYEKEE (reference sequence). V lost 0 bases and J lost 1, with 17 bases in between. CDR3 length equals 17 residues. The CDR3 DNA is TGTGCCAGCAGCTTGGGGCCGGGACACCTATCTTCCTACGAGCAGTACTTC. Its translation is CASSLGPGHLSSYEQYF.

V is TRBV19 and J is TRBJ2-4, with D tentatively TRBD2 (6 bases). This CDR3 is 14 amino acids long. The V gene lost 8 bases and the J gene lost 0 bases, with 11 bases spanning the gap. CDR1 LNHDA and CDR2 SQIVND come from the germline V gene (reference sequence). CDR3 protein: CASHPGVAKNIQYF. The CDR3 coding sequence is TGTGCCAGTCATCCGGGGGTAGCCAAAAACATTCAGTACTTC. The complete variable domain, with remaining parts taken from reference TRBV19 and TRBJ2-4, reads DGGITQSPKYLFRKEGQNVTLSCEQNLNHDAMYWYRQDPGQGLRLIYYSQIVNDFQKGDIAEGYSVSREKKESFPLTVTSAQKNPTAFYLCASHPGVAKNIQYFGAGTRLSVL.

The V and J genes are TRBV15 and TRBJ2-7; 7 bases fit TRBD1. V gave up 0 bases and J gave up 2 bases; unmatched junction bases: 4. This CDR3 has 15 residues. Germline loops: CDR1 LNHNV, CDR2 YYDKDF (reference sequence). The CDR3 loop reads CATSRDLGTAYEQYF. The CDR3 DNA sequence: TGTGCCACCAGCAGAGATCTTGGGACAGCCTACGAGCAGTACTTC.

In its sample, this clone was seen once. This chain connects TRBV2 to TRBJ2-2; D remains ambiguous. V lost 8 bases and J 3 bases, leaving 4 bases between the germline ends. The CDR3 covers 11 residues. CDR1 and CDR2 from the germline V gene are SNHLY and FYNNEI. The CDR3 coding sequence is TGTGCCAGCCTGGACACCGGGGAGCTGTTTTTT. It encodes CASLDTGELFF.

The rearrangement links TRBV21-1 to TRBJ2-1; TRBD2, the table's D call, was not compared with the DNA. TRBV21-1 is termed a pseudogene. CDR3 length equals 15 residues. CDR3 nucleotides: TGTGCCAGCGGCCCGGGACTAACACCTTACAATGAGCAGTTCTTC. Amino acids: CASGPGLTPYNEQFF.

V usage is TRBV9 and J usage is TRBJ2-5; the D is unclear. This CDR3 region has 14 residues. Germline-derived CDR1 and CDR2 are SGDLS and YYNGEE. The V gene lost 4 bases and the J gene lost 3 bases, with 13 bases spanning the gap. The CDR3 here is CASSPQNREETQYF. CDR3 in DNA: TGTGCCAGCAGCCCCCAGAACCGGGAAGAGACCCAGTACTTC.

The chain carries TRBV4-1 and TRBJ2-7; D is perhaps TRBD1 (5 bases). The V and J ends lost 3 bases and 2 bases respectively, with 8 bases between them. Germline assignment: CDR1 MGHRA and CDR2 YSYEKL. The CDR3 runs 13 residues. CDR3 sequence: CASSHETAYEQYF. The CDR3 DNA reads TGCGCCAGCAGCCACGAGACAGCCTACGAGCAGTACTTC.

CDR3 nucleotides: TGCGCCAGCAGCCTTGCGGGGGGGGCCTCCTACGAGCAGTACTTC. This gives the protein CASSLAGGASYEQYF. The J gene is TRBJ2-7, the V gene TRBV4-1; 9 nucleotides align to TRBD2. CDR3 length equals 15 residues. Germline CDR1 reads MGHRA; CDR2 reads YSYEKL. The J segment lost 0 bases and the V segment lost 4 bases, leaving 4 bases of the junction unmatched.

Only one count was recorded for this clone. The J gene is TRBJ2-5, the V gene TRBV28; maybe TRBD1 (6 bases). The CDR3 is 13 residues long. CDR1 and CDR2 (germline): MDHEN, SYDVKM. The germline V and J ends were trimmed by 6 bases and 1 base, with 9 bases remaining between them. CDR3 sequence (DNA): TGTGCCAGCAGGCTGACAGGCCAAGAGACCCAGTACTTC. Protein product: CASRLTGQETQYF.

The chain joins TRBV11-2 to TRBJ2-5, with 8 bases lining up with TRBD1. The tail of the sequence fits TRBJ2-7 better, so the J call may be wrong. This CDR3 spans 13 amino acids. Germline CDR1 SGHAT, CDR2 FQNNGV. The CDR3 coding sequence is TGTGCCAGCACCGGACAGGGTATGAACGAGCAGTACTTC. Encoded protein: CASTGQGMNEQYF.

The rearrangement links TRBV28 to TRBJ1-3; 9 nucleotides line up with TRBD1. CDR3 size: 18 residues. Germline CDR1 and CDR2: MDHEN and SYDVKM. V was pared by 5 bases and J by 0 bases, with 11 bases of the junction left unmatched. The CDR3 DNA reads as TGTGCCAGCAGTCCCGACAGGGGGTCCTTTTACTCTGGAAACACCATATATTTT. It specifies CASSPDRGSFYSGNTIYF.

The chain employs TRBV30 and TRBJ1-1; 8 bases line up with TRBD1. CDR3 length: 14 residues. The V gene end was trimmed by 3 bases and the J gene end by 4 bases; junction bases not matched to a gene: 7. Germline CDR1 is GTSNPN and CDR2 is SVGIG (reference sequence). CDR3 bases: TGTGCCTGGAGCTGGACAGGGCAGGGCACTGAAGCTTTCTTT. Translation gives CAWSWTGQGTEAFF.

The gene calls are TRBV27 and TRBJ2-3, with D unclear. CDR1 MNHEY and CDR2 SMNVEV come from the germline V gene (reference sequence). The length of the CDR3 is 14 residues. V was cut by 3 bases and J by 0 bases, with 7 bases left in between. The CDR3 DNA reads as TGTGCCAGCAGTTTTGGGTATAGCACAGATACGCAGTATTTT. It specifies CASSFGYSTDTQYF.

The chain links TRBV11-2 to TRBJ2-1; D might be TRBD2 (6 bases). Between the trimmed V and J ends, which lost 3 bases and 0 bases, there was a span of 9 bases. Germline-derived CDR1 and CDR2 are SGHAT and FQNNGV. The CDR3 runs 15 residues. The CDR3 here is CASSFLGGSYNEQFF. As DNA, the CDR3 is TGTGCCAGCAGCTTTCTGGGGGGCTCCTACAATGAGCAGTTCTTC.

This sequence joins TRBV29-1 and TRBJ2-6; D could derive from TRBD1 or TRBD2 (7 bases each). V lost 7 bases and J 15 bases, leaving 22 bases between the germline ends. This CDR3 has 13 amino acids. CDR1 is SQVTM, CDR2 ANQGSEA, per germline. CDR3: CSAGGGVGSDLTF. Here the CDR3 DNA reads TGCAGCGCAGGGGGGGGTGTAGGCTCTGACCTGACTTTC.

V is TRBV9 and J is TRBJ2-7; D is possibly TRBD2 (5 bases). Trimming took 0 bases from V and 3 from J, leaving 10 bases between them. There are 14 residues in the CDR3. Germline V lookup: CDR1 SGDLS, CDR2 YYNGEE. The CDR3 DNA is TGTGCCAGCAGCGTAGGAGGGCCGTTCTACGAGCAGTACTTC. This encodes CASSVGGPFYEQYF.

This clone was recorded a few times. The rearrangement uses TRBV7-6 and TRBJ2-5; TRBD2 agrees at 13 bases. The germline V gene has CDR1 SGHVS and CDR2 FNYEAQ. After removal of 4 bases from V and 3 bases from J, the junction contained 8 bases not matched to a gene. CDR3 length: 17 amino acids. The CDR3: CASSSEQGLAGKETQYF. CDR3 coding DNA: TGTGCCAGCAGCTCCGAACAGGGACTAGCGGGGAAAGAGACCCAGTACTTC.

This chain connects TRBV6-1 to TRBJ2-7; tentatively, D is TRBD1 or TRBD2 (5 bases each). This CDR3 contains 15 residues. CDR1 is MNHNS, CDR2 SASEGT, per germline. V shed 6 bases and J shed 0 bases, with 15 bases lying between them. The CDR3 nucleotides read TGTGCCAGCAGGCCGGGACCTGGGGCCTCCTACGAGCAGTACTTC. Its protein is CASRPGPGASYEQYF.

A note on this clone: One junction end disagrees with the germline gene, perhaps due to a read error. CDR3 nucleotide sequence: TGTGCTAGCAGCTTCGGCGGGGACGGGGAGCTGTTTTTT. Its translation is CASSFGGDGELFF. The chain uses TRBV7-7 and TRBJ2-2; tentative D call: TRBD2 (6 bases). Germline loops: CDR1 SSHAT, CDR2 FNYEAQ (reference sequence). The CDR3 is 13 residues long.

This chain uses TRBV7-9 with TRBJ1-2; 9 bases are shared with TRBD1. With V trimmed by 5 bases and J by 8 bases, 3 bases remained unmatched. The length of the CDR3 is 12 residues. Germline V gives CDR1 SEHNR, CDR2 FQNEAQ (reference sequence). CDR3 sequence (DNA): TGTGCCAGCAGCCCAGGACAGGGGGGCTACACCTTC. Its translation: CASSPGQGGYTF.

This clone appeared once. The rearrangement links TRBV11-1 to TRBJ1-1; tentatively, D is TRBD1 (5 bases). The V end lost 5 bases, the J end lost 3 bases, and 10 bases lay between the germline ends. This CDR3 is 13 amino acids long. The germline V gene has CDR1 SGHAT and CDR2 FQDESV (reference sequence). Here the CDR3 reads CASSGQGDTEAFF. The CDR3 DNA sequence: TGTGCCAGCAGCGGCCAGGGAGACACTGAAGCTTTCTTT.

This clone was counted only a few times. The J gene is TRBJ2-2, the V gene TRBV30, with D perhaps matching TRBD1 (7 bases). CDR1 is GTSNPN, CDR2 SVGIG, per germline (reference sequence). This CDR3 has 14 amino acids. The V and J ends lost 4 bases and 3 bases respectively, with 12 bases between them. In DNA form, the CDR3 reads TGTGCCTGGAAGGAGGGGGCGGACACCGGGGAGCTGTTTTTT. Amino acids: CAWKEGADTGELFF.

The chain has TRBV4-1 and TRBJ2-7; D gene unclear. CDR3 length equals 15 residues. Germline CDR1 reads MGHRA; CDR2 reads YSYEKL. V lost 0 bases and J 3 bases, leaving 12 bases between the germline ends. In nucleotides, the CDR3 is TGCGCCAGCAGCCAAGATAATAACGGGTTCTACGAGCAGTACTTC. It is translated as CASSQDNNGFYEQYF.

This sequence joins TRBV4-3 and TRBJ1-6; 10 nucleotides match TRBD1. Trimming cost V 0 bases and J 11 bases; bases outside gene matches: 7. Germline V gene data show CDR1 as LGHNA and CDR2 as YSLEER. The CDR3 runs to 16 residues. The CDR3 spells CASSQESGTGAAPLHF. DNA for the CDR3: TGCGCCAGCAGCCAAGAGTCCGGGACAGGGGCTGCACCCCTCCACTTT.

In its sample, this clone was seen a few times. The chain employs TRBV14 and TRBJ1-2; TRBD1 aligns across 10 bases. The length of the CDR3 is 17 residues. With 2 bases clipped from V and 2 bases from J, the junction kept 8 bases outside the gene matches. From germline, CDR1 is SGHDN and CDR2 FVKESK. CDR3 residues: CASSQIGTGVPNYGYTF. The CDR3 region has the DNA TGTGCCAGCAGCCAAATCGGGACAGGGGTCCCGAACTATGGCTACACCTTC.

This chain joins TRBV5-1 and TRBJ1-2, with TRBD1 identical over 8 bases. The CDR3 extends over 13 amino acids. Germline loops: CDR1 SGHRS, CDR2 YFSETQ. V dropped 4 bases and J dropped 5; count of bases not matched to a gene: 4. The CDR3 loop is CASSGGQVYGYTF. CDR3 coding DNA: TGCGCCAGCAGCGGGGGACAGGTTTATGGCTACACCTTC. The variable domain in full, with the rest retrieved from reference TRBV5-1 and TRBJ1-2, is KAGVTQTPRYLIKTRGQQVTLSCSPISGHRSVSWYQQTPGQGLQFLFEYFSETQRNKGNFPGRFSGRQFSNSRSEMNVSTLELGDSALYLCASSGGQVYGYTFGSGTRLTVV.

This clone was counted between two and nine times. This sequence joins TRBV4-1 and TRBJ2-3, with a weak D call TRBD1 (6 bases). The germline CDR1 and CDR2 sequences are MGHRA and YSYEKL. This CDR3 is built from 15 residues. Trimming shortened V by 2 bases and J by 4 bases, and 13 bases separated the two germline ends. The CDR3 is CASSQPDRLSDTQYF. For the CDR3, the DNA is TGCGCCAGCAGCCAACCAGACAGGCTGTCAGATACGCAGTATTTT.

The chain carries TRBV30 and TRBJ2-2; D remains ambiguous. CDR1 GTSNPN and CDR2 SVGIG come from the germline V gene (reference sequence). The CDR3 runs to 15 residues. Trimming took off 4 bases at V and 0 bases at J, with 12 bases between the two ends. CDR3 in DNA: TGTGCCTGGAAATCCAGGAGATCGAACACCGGGGAGCTGTTTTTT. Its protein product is CAWKSRRSNTGELFF. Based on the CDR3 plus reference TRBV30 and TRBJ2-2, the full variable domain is SQTIHQWPATLVQPVGSPLSLECTVEGTSNPNLYWYRQAAGRGLQLLFYSVGIGQISSEVPQNLSASRPQDRQFILSSKKLLLSDSGFYLCAWKSRRSNTGELFFGEGSRLTVL.